The 20 T cell receptor beta chains below all came from one sample that was sequenced in a study of CD8 T cells in Susac syndrome. Random hexamers were used to reverse transcribe the RNA input (about 0.5 to 1 ug). TCRdb analysed the immunoSEQ multiplex PCR reads with MiXCR anew, one entry per CDR3 protein. Of about 80,000 distinct CDR3 sequences in the sample, around 94% were seen once. The specimen sequenced was CD8+ T cells from PBMCs. The receptors were gathered from a human donor in good health.

The V gene is TRBV5-6, the J gene TRBJ2-7; TRBD2 aligns across 7 bases. This CDR3 contains 14 residues. The germline V gene encodes CDR1 SGHDT and CDR2 YYEEEE. Trimming cost V 6 bases and J 3 bases; bases outside gene matches: 9. CDR3 DNA sequence: TGTGCCAGCAACGTAGCGGGCCTCTACTACGAGCAGTACGTC. Encoded protein: CASNVAGLYYEQYV.

The chain recombines TRBV11-1 with TRBJ2-7; D is uncertain. From germline, CDR1 is SGHAT and CDR2 FQDESV (reference sequence). V dropped 3 bases and J dropped 2 bases, with 8 bases sitting between them. The CDR3 totals 13 residues. The DNA for the CDR3 is TGTGCCAGCAGCTTGGCCGGAACCTACGAGCAGTACGTC. Amino acids: CASSLAGTYEQYV.

This chain links TRBV2 with TRBJ2-1, with D unclear. With 3 bases removed from V and 7 bases from J, the gap between germline ends came to 7 bases. The CDR3 covers 12 residues. Germline loops: CDR1 SNHLY, CDR2 FYNNEI. CDR3 nucleotides: TGTGCCAGCAGTGATAGAGCAAATGAGCAGTTCTTC. It encodes CASSDRANEQFF. Drawing the rest from reference TRBV2 and TRBJ2-1, the complete variable domain is EPEVTQTPSHQVTQMGQEVILRCVPISNHLYFYWYRQILGQKVEFLVSFYNNEISEKSEIFDDQFSVERPDGSNFTLKIRSTKLEDSAMYFCASSDRANEQFFGPGTRLTVL.

This rearrangement joins TRBV5-1 to TRBJ2-5; no definite D call. Germline V CDR1 and CDR2: SGHRS, YFSETQ. The CDR3 is made up of 15 amino acids. The V end was cut by 1 base, the J end by 1 base, with 11 bases between. The CDR3 loop is CASSLYGGSQETQYF. In DNA form, the CDR3 reads TGCGCCAGCAGCTTGTACGGTGGCAGCCAAGAGACCCAGTACTTC.

This rearrangement joins TRBV28 to TRBJ2-6, with D tentatively TRBD2 (6 bases). Germline CDR1 MDHEN, CDR2 SYDVKM. The CDR3 runs 18 residues. Trimming left V 9 bases short and J 0 bases short, with 21 bases between. The CDR3 DNA follows: TGTGCCAGTGGTTCAACCGGGACTGCCGTCTCTGGGGCCAACGTCCTGACTTTC. Encoded protein: CASGSTGTAVSGANVLTF. The variable domain in full, with the rest retrieved from reference TRBV28 and TRBJ2-6, is DVKVTQSSRYLVKRTGEKVFLECVQDMDHENMFWYRQDPGLGLRLIYFSYDVKMKEKGDIPEGYSVSREKKERFSLILESASTNQTSMYLCASGSTGTAVSGANVLTFGAGSRLTVL.

The rearrangement joins TRBV24-1 to TRBJ2-3, with D possibly being TRBD2 (6 bases). The V end was cut by 4 bases, the J end by 2 bases, with 12 bases between. This CDR3 contains 15 residues. From germline, CDR1 is KGHDR and CDR2 SFDVKD. The CDR3 bases are TGTGCCACCAGTGACATTGGGGACTTCACAGATACGCAGTATTTT. This translates into CATSDIGDFTDTQYF.

This clonotype was observed a single time. This chain connects TRBV30 to TRBJ1-2, with D possibly TRBD1 on 5 matching bases. Germline V gives CDR1 GTSNPN, CDR2 SVGIG (reference sequence). The CDR3 has 14 residues. The V and J ends lost 8 bases and 4 bases respectively, with 20 bases between them. The CDR3 protein is CATQGRRKVYGYTF. CDR3 DNA sequence: TGTGCCACGCAGGGACGAAGGAAAGTCTATGGCTACACCTTC.

The chain joins TRBV7-9 to TRBJ2-1; D may match TRBD1 or TRBD2 (6 bases each). CDR1 is SEHNR and CDR2 is FQNEAQ in the germline V gene (reference sequence). The V end lost 0 bases, the J end lost 0 bases, and 12 bases lay between the germline ends. This CDR3 has 17 amino acids. The CDR3 coding sequence is TGTGCCAGCAGCTTAGCGCCCGGGGGCGGCTCCTACAATGAGCAGTTCTTC. Amino acid sequence: CASSLAPGGGSYNEQFF.

The chain links TRBV20-1 to TRBJ2-1, with 9 bases aligning to TRBD2. CDR1 and CDR2 from the germline V gene are DFQATT and SNEGSKA (reference sequence). There are 16 residues in the CDR3. Trimming at V came to 0 bases and at J to 0 bases, leaving 3 bases not matched to a gene. CDR3 sequence: CSARDSGGSSYNEQFF. As DNA, the CDR3 is TGCAGTGCTAGAGATAGCGGGGGCAGCTCCTACAATGAGCAGTTCTTC.

The genes are TRBV30 and TRBJ2-3; D remains unclear. V shed 2 bases and J shed 0 bases, with 9 bases lying between them. CDR3 length: 14 residues. Germline loops: CDR1 GTSNPN, CDR2 SVGIG (reference sequence). CDR3: CAWSWTSSTDTQYF. CDR3 bases: TGTGCCTGGAGTTGGACGAGTAGCACAGATACGCAGTATTTT. The variable domain in full, completed from reference TRBV30 and TRBJ2-3, reads SQTIHQWPATLVQPVGSPLSLECTVEGTSNPNLYWYRQAAGRGLQLLFYSVGIGQISSEVPQNLSASRPQDRQFILSSKKLLLSDSGFYLCAWSWTSSTDTQYFGPGTRLTVL.

The V and J genes are TRBV19 and TRBJ2-1; a possible D gene is TRBD1 (6 bases). The CDR3 runs 12 residues. CDR1 is LNHDA, CDR2 SQIVND, per germline (reference sequence). Deletions cut 6 bases from V and 9 bases from J, with 12 bases between. CDR3 sequence (DNA): TGTGCCAGTAGCTTGCAGGGGCTTGAGCAGTTCTTC. As protein: CASSLQGLEQFF.

This CDR3 is CASSPTDTGELFF. CDR3 nucleotide sequence: TGTGCCAGCAGCCCCACCGACACCGGGGAGCTGTTTTTT. The chain employs TRBV13 and TRBJ2-2, with D uncertain. Trimming removed 5 bases from V and 3 bases from J, with 7 bases in between. This CDR3 is 13 amino acids long. Germline V lookup: CDR1 PRHDT, CDR2 FYEKMQ (reference sequence).

V and J are TRBV29-1 and TRBJ1-1, with 7 positions matching TRBD1. The CDR3 is made up of 13 amino acids. CDR1 SQVTM and CDR2 ANQGSEA come from the germline V gene. V was pared by 5 bases and J by 0 bases, with 3 bases of the junction left unmatched. Here the CDR3 reads CSVSGQVNTEAFF. In nucleotides, the CDR3 is TGCAGCGTTTCCGGACAGGTGAACACTGAAGCTTTCTTT.

V is TRBV14 and J is TRBJ1-1; D remains ambiguous. Germline values: CDR1 SGHDN, CDR2 FVKESK. The length of the CDR3 is 13 residues. V dropped 8 bases and J dropped 3 bases, with 13 bases sitting between them. The CDR3 coding sequence is TGTGCCAGCTCCTCAGGTAAATACACTGAAGCTTTCTTT. Amino acid sequence: CASSSGKYTEAFF. The variable domain in full, with the rest retrieved from reference TRBV14 and TRBJ1-1, is EAGVTQFPSHSVIEKGQTVTLRCDPISGHDNLYWYRRVMGKEIKFLLHFVKESKQDESGMPNNRFLAERTGGTYSTLKVQPAELEDSGVYFCASSSGKYTEAFFGQGTRLTVV.

This rearrangement joins TRBV7-9 to TRBJ2-7, with TRBD1 matching over 7 bases. CDR3 size: 15 residues. CDR1 SEHNR and CDR2 FQNEAQ come from the germline V gene (reference sequence). Trimming removed 0 bases from V and 2 bases from J; junction bases left unmatched: 4. The CDR3 DNA is TGTGCCAGCAGCTTAGCTGTGGGACAGCCCTACGAGCAGTACTTC. It yields the protein CASSLAVGQPYEQYF.

The chain joins TRBV5-1 to TRBJ2-3; 9 positions match TRBD2. CDR3 length: 15 amino acids. Looked up from germline, CDR1 is SGHRS and CDR2 is YFSETQ. V shed 0 bases, J shed 4 bases, and the junction held 3 bases outside the gene matches. Here the CDR3 DNA reads TGCGCCAGCAGCTTGGTAGCGGGGGCCCCAGATACGCAGTATTTT. Its translation: CASSLVAGAPDTQYF.

The CDR3 here is CASSASEEDLANYGYTF. The CDR3 nucleotides read TGTGCCAGCAGCGCCTCTGAGGAAGACCTAGCTAACTATGGCTACACCTTC. This chain connects TRBV13 to TRBJ1-2; D unresolved. CDR3 length: 17 amino acids. Germline CDR1 PRHDT, CDR2 FYEKMQ (reference sequence). Between the trimmed V and J ends, which lost 5 bases and 0 bases, there was a span of 19 bases.

The chain recombines TRBV6-1 with TRBJ2-3; tentative D call: TRBD2 (6 bases). CDR3 size: 14 residues. Trimming pared 6 bases from V and 5 bases from J, leaving 15 bases between. The germline CDR1 and CDR2 sequences are MNHNS and SASEGT. As DNA, the CDR3 is TGTGCCAGCAGCTTACGGGAGCTGGAAGATACGCAGTATTTT. This translates into CASSLRELEDTQYF.

The chain has TRBV6-6 and TRBJ1-1; D gene unclear. From germline, CDR1 is MNHNY and CDR2 SVGAGI (reference sequence). The CDR3 is 14 residues long. V was cut by 8 bases and J by 4 bases, with 17 bases left in between. CDR3 loop: CASVHVGMGTEAFF. CDR3 DNA sequence: TGTGCCAGCGTACACGTGGGGATGGGCACTGAAGCTTTCTTT.

The chain couples TRBV5-4 to TRBJ2-7; no clear D. Germline CDR1 and CDR2: SGHNT and YYREEE (reference sequence). The CDR3 totals 17 residues. V was cut by 0 bases and J by 0 bases, with 16 bases left in between. CDR3 in amino acids: CASSLDGSFYYSYEQYF. Written as DNA, the CDR3 is TGTGCCAGCAGCTTGGATGGCTCCTTCTATTACTCCTACGAGCAGTACTTC.